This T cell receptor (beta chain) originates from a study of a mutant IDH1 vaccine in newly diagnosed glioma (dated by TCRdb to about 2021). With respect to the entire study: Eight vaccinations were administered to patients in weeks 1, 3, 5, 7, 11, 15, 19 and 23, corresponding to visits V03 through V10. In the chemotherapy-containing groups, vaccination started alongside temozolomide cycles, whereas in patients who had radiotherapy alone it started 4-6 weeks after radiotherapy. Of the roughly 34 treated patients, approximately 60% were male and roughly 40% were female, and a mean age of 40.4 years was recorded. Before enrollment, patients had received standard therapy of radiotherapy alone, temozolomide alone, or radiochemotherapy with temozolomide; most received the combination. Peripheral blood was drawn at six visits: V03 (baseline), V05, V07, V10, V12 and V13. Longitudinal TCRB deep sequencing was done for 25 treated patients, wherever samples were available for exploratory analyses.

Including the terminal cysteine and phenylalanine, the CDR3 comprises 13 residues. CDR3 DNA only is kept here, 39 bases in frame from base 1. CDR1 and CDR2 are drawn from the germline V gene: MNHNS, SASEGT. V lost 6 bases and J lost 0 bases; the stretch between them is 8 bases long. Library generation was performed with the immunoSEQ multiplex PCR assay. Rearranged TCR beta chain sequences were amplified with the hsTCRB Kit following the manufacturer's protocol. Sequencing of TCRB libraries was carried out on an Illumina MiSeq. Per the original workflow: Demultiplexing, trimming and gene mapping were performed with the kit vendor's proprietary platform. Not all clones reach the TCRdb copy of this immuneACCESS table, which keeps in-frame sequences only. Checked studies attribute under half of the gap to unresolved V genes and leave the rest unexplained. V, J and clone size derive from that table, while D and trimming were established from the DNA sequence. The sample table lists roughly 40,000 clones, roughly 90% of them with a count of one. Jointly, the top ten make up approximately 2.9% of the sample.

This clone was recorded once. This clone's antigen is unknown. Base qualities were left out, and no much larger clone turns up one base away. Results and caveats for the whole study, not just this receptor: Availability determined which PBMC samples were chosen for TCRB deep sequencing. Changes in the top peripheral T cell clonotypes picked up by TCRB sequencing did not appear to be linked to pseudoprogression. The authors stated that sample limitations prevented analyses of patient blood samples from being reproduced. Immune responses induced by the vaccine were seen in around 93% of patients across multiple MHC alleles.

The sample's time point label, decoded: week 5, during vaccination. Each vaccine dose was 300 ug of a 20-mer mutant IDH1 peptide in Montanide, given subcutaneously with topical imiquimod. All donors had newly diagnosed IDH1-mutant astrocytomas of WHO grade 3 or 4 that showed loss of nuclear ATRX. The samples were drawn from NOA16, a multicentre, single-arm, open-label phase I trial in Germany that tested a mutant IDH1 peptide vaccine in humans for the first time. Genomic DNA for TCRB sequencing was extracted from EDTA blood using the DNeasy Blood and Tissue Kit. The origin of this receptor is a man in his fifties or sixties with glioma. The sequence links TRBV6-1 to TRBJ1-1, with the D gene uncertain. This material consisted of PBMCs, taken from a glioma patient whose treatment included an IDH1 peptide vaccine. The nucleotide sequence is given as TGTGCCAGCAGGCTGTTGGTGAACACTGAAGCTTTCTTT. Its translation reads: CASRLLVNTEAFF.